A selection of T cell receptor beta chains follows, all from one sample in a study of T cell repertoires in cytomegalovirus infection. A single record per CDR3 protein comes from TCRdb applying MiXCR to the reads. The sample has roughly 230,000 distinct CDR3 sequences, about 12% seen once. Source material: PBMCs. Every receptor here comes from a human donor in good health (CMV status not recorded). Some clones in this sample may be carry-over from other donors' samples. The CDR3 runs from the conserved cysteine through the conserved F or W. The order of the fields is V gene, D gene, J gene, clone size, CDR3 DNA, CDR3 protein. The D gene is left open where the match is weak. Clone sizes are given selectively: once, few, many, or a class where the clone is expanded.

v_gene: TRBV4-3; d_gene: TRBD2; j_gene: TRBJ2-1; abundance: many; CDR3nt: TGCGCCAGCAGCCAAAGAAGTCCCGGGACTAGCGGCGACAATGAGCAGTTCTTC; CDR3aa: CASSQRSPGTSGDNEQFF
v_gene: TRBV27; d_gene: TRBD1; j_gene: TRBJ1-4; abundance: .; CDR3nt: TGTGCCACCGGGACAGGAAATGAAAAACTGTTTTTT; CDR3aa: CATGTGNEKLFF
v_gene: TRBV5-4; d_gene: .; j_gene: TRBJ2-6; abundance: .; CDR3nt: TGTGCCAGCAGCTTACGGGGAGGGGCCAACGTCCTGACTTTC; CDR3aa: CASSLRGGANVLTF
v_gene: TRBV6-5; d_gene: .; j_gene: TRBJ1-1; abundance: few; CDR3nt: TGTGCCAGCAGTGGACTTGAAGCTTTCTTT; CDR3aa: CASSGLEAFF
v_gene: TRBV5-1; d_gene: .; j_gene: TRBJ2-7; abundance: many; CDR3nt: TGCGCCAGCAGCAGGGCGAACGAGCAGTACTTC; CDR3aa: CASSRANEQYF
v_gene: TRBV14; d_gene: .; j_gene: TRBJ1-5; abundance: many; CDR3nt: TGTGCCAGCAGCCAAACAGGGTACAATCAGCCCCAGCATTTT; CDR3aa: CASSQTGYNQPQHF
v_gene: TRBV10-3; d_gene: TRBD1; j_gene: TRBJ2-5; abundance: many; CDR3nt: TGTGCCACGAACGACCGGACAGGAGAGACCCAGTACTTC; CDR3aa: CATNDRTGETQYF
v_gene: TRBV7-2; d_gene: .; j_gene: TRBJ1-4; abundance: many; CDR3nt: TGTGCCAGCAGCTTTCGAAAGGAAAAACTGTTTTTT; CDR3aa: CASSFRKEKLFF
v_gene: TRBV28; d_gene: TRBD2; j_gene: TRBJ2-3; abundance: many; CDR3nt: TGTGCCAGCAGTCCTCCTGGACTAGCGGGAGTTACAGATACGCAGTATTTT; CDR3aa: CASSPPGLAGVTDTQYF
v_gene: TRBV27; d_gene: .; j_gene: TRBJ1-1; abundance: many; CDR3nt: TGTGCCAGCAGTTCCAGGGGCGGGGTTGAAGCTTTCTTT; CDR3aa: CASSSRGGVEAFF
v_gene: TRBV20-1; d_gene: .; j_gene: TRBJ1-5; abundance: .; CDR3nt: TGCAGTGTATCACGGGGGGTAAATCAGCCCCAGCATTTT; CDR3aa: CSVSRGVNQPQHF
v_gene: TRBV12-3/TRBV12-4; d_gene: TRBD1; j_gene: TRBJ1-5; abundance: many; CDR3nt: TGTGCCAGCAGCTTACCGGGACAGGGTGCGAGACAGCCCCAGCATTTT; CDR3aa: CASSLPGQGARQPQHF
v_gene: TRBV20-1; d_gene: .; j_gene: TRBJ2-7; abundance: .; CDR3nt: TGCAGTGCTAGAGAATCCAGGGACGAGCAGTACTTC; CDR3aa: CSARESRDEQYF
v_gene: TRBV5-1; d_gene: TRBD2; j_gene: TRBJ2-3; abundance: few; CDR3nt: TGCGCCAGCAGCTTAAGGGAGGGCCCCGCAGATACGCAGTATTTT; CDR3aa: CASSLREGPADTQYF
v_gene: TRBV7-3; d_gene: .; j_gene: TRBJ1-5; abundance: many; CDR3nt: TGTGCCAGCAGCTTAACAGGGGCCTTCAATCAGCCCCAGCATTTT; CDR3aa: CASSLTGAFNQPQHF
v_gene: TRBV10-3; d_gene: .; j_gene: TRBJ2-4; abundance: few; CDR3nt: TGTGCCATCAGTGAGTCGCTAACCTTAGCCAAAAACATTCAGTACTTC; CDR3aa: CAISESLTLAKNIQYF
v_gene: TRBV11-2; d_gene: .; j_gene: TRBJ2-2; abundance: many; CDR3nt: TGTGCCAGCAGCTTAGGCGGCTCTCACCTAAACACCGGGGAGCTGTTTTTT; CDR3aa: CASSLGGSHLNTGELFF
v_gene: TRBV5-1; d_gene: .; j_gene: TRBJ1-6; abundance: many; CDR3nt: TGCGCCAGCAGCTTGGACAGTGTTTATAATTCACCCCTCCACTTT; CDR3aa: CASSLDSVYNSPLHF
v_gene: TRBV11-1; d_gene: .; j_gene: TRBJ1-3; abundance: many; CDR3nt: TGTGCCAGCAGCTCACTCGGAAACACCATATATTTT; CDR3aa: CASSSLGNTIYF
v_gene: TRBV7-2; d_gene: TRBD1; j_gene: TRBJ2-5; abundance: .; CDR3nt: TGTGCCAGCAGCTTGGACAGGGCCTCAGAGACCCAGTACTTC; CDR3aa: CASSLDRASETQYF
v_gene: TRBV19; d_gene: .; j_gene: TRBJ2-3; abundance: .; CDR3nt: TGTGCCAGTAGCCCAATTGGCGACCCCTCTACAGGGTTGGGCACAGATACGCAGTATTTT; CDR3aa: CASSPIGDPSTGLGTDTQYF
v_gene: TRBV7-2; d_gene: .; j_gene: TRBJ1-2; abundance: many; CDR3nt: TGTGCCAGCAGCCCCCCAGTCGCGGGAGGCTACACCTTC; CDR3aa: CASSPPVAGGYTF
v_gene: TRBV7-2; d_gene: .; j_gene: TRBJ1-2; abundance: many; CDR3nt: TGTGCCAGCAGCCTTGGACCAAACTATGGCTACACCTTC; CDR3aa: CASSLGPNYGYTF
v_gene: TRBV7-2; d_gene: .; j_gene: TRBJ2-1; abundance: many; CDR3nt: TGTGCCAGCAGCTTACTGGGGATAGACAATGAGCAGTTCTTC; CDR3aa: CASSLLGIDNEQFF
v_gene: TRBV11-3; d_gene: TRBD2; j_gene: TRBJ2-1; abundance: .; CDR3nt: TGTGCCAGCAGCTTCACTAGCGGGCTGGGGAACAATGAGCAGTTCTTC; CDR3aa: CASSFTSGLGNNEQFF
v_gene: TRBV2; d_gene: TRBD2; j_gene: TRBJ2-7; abundance: few; CDR3nt: TGTGCCAGCAGTGAAGGCGGACTAGCGGGAGTAGAGCAGTACTTC; CDR3aa: CASSEGGLAGVEQYF
v_gene: TRBV28; d_gene: TRBD1; j_gene: TRBJ1-2; abundance: many; CDR3nt: TGTGCCAGCAGCCGTGGACAGGGGCCTAACTATGGCTACACCTTC; CDR3aa: CASSRGQGPNYGYTF
v_gene: TRBV15; d_gene: .; j_gene: TRBJ1-1; abundance: .; CDR3nt: TGTGCCACCAGCATGGGGGGTGACACCTCCCGGGCGAACACTGAAGCTTTCTTT; CDR3aa: CATSMGGDTSRANTEAFF
v_gene: TRBV7-2; d_gene: .; j_gene: TRBJ2-3; abundance: many; CDR3nt: TGTGCCAGCAGCTTGGGACATCCCACAGATACGCAGTATTTT; CDR3aa: CASSLGHPTDTQYF
v_gene: TRBV12-3/TRBV12-4; d_gene: .; j_gene: TRBJ1-5; abundance: many; CDR3nt: TGTGCCAGCAGTCTCCTACACTTGGGGGATCAGCCCCAGCATTTT; CDR3aa: CASSLLHLGDQPQHF
v_gene: TRBV29-1; d_gene: .; j_gene: TRBJ2-6; abundance: .; CDR3nt: TGCAGCGTTGATGGCGGGATGAGCCTCTCTGGGGCCAACGTCCTGACTTTC; CDR3aa: CSVDGGMSLSGANVLTF
v_gene: TRBV28; d_gene: .; j_gene: TRBJ2-2; abundance: .; CDR3nt: TGTGCCAGCAAGGGACCCTTGAACACCGGGGAGCTGTTTTTT; CDR3aa: CASKGPLNTGELFF
v_gene: TRBV29-1; d_gene: .; j_gene: TRBJ1-1; abundance: .; CDR3nt: TGCAGCGTCGGTACGGGGGCTTTCACTGAAGCTTTCTTT; CDR3aa: CSVGTGAFTEAFF
v_gene: TRBV20-1; d_gene: .; j_gene: TRBJ1-1; abundance: .; CDR3nt: TGCAGTGCTAGAGTACGGGGGAACACTGAAGCTTTCTTT; CDR3aa: CSARVRGNTEAFF
v_gene: TRBV5-4; d_gene: TRBD1; j_gene: TRBJ1-1; abundance: many; CDR3nt: TGTGCCAGCAGCCCGGGACAGAGGAACACTGAAGCTTTCTTT; CDR3aa: CASSPGQRNTEAFF
v_gene: TRBV28; d_gene: TRBD1; j_gene: TRBJ2-6; abundance: few; CDR3nt: TGTGCCAGCACCGATCAGACAGGGGGCCCAAACTCTGGGGCCAACGTCCTGACTTTC; CDR3aa: CASTDQTGGPNSGANVLTF
v_gene: TRBV5-1; d_gene: .; j_gene: TRBJ1-1; abundance: .; CDR3nt: TGCGCCAGCTTTTTGGAGGCAGAAGGGAACACTGAAGCTTTCTTT; CDR3aa: CASFLEAEGNTEAFF
v_gene: TRBV7-8; d_gene: TRBD2; j_gene: TRBJ2-5; abundance: many; CDR3nt: TGTGCCAGCAGCTTTGTTGGGACTAGCGGGACTGAGACCCAGTACTTC; CDR3aa: CASSFVGTSGTETQYF
v_gene: TRBV28; d_gene: TRBD1; j_gene: TRBJ2-1; abundance: .; CDR3nt: TGTGCCAGCAGCCCAGGACAGGCCTCATACAAAGAGCAGTTCTTC; CDR3aa: CASSPGQASYKEQFF
v_gene: TRBV7-2; d_gene: TRBD1; j_gene: TRBJ1-2; abundance: many; CDR3nt: TGTGCCAGCAGCCTCCGCGGGGACAGGGGCTATGGCTACACCTTC; CDR3aa: CASSLRGDRGYGYTF
v_gene: TRBV28; d_gene: .; j_gene: TRBJ2-5; abundance: many; CDR3nt: TGTGCCAGCAGTCCTGACTATTTCCAAGAGACCCAGTACTTC; CDR3aa: CASSPDYFQETQYF
v_gene: TRBV6-2/TRBV6-3; d_gene: .; j_gene: TRBJ2-1; abundance: many; CDR3nt: TGTGCCAGCAGCCTCGGACTATCGGGGTCGAATGAGCAGTTCTTC; CDR3aa: CASSLGLSGSNEQFF
v_gene: TRBV29-1; d_gene: .; j_gene: TRBJ2-3; abundance: few; CDR3nt: TGCAGCGTTCATAGAGACACAGATACGCAGTATTTT; CDR3aa: CSVHRDTDTQYF
v_gene: TRBV28; d_gene: .; j_gene: TRBJ1-6; abundance: many; CDR3nt: TGTGCCAGCGTAGAAGGTCCGGGACGGGCTTCTGCCCTCCACTTT; CDR3aa: CASVEGPGRASALHF
v_gene: TRBV29-1; d_gene: TRBD1; j_gene: TRBJ1-1; abundance: few; CDR3nt: TGCAGCGTTGCAGGGGGCCGAGGAGCTTTCTTT; CDR3aa: CSVAGGRGAFF
v_gene: TRBV7-2; d_gene: TRBD2; j_gene: TRBJ2-2; abundance: .; CDR3nt: TGTGCCAGCAGCTTATGGGGGGGTGGCCCCGGGGAGCTGTTTTTT; CDR3aa: CASSLWGGGPGELFF
v_gene: TRBV7-2; d_gene: .; j_gene: TRBJ2-7; abundance: many; CDR3nt: TGTGCCAGCAGCCTAGGGGCAGATTTCTACGAGCAGTACTTC; CDR3aa: CASSLGADFYEQYF